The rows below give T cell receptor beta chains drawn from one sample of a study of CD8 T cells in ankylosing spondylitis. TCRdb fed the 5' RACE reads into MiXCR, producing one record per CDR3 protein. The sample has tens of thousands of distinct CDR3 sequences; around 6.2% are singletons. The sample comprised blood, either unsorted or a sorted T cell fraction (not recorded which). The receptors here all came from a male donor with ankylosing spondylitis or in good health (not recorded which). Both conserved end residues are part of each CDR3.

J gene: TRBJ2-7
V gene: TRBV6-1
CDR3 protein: CASRGDSTYEQYF

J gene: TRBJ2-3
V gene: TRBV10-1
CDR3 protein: CASRGEASTDTQYF

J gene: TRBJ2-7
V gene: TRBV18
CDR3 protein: CASSLASGSYEQYF

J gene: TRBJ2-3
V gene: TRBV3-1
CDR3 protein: CASSQTFTDTQYF

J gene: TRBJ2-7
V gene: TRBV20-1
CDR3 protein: CSATLGRSYEQYF

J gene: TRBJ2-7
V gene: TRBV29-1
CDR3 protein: CSVEVLVGEQYF

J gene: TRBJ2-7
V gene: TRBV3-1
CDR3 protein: CASSQQGRQDEQYF

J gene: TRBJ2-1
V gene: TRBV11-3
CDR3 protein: CASSPPPEDRSYNEQFF

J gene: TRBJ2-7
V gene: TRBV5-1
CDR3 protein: CASSISTGSSYEQYF

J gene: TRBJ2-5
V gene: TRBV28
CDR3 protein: CASSPLGHGFGETQYF

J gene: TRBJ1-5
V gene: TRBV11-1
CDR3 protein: CASSLGTGQPQHF

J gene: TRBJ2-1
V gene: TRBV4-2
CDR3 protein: CASSQATSGGANEQFF

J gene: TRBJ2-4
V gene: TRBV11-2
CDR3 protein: CASSGIAGRLENIQYF

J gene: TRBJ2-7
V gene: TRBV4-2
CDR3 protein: CASSQALLAGGYEQYF

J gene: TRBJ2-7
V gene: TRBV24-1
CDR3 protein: CATRLSSYEQYF

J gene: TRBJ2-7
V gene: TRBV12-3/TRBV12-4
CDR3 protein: CASSFIGGPTYEQYF

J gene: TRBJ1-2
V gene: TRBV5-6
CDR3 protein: CASSAGQPACTF

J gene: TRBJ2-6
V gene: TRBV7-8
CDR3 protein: CASSLGRSGANVLTF

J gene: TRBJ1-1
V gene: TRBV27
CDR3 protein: CASSLFLVGGGTEAFF

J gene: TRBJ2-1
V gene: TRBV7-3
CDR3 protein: CASSLNPYRVDEQFF

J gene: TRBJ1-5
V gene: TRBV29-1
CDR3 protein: CSVGAGSNQPQHF